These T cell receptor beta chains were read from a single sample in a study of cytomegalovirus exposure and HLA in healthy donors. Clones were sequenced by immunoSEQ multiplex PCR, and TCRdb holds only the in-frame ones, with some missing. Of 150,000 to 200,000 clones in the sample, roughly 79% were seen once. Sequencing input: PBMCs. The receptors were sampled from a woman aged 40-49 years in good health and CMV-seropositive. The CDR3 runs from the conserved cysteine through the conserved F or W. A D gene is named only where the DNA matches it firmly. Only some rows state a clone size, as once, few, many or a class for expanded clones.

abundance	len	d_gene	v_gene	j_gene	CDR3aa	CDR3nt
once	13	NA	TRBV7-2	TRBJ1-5	CASSLQGSQPQHF	TGTGCCAGCAGCTTACAGGGCTCCCAGCCCCAGCATTTT
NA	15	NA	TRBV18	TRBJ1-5	CASSPPGFGNQPQHF	TGTGCCAGCTCACCCCCAGGGTTTGGCAATCAGCCCCAGCATTTT
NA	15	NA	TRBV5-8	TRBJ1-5	CASSPPVGAGQPQHF	TGTGCCAGCAGCCCTCCGGTGGGGGCTGGTCAGCCCCAGCATTTT
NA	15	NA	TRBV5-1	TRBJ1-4	CASRGSGGSNEKLFF	TGCGCCAGCAGGGGATCGGGGGGCAGTAATGAAAAACTGTTTTTT
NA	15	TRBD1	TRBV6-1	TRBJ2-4	CASSPKVGQTNIQYF	TGTGCCAGCAGTCCCAAGGTGGGACAGACAAACATTCAGTACTTC
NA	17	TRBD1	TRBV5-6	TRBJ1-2	CASSLKSGTGYPYGYTF	TGTGCCAGCAGCTTGAAATCAGGGACAGGGTACCCTTATGGCTACACCTTC
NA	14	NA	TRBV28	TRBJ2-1	CASSLAAGWNEQFF	TGTGCCAGCAGTTTAGCGGCGGGGTGGAATGAGCAGTTCTTC
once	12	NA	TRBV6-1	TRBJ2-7	CASGDGHPQKYF	TGTGCCAGCGGTGATGGACACCCTCAGAAGTACTTC
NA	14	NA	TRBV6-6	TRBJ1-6	CASSYMGAGSPLHF	TGTGCCAGCAGTTATATGGGGGCAGGATCACCCCTCCACTTT
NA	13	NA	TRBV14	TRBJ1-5	CASSQDGGQPQHF	TGTGCCAGCAGCCAAGATGGCGGACAGCCCCAGCATTTT
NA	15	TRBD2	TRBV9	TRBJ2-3	CASSVSGGRTDTQYF	TGTGCCAGCAGCGTTAGCGGGGGACGCACAGATACGCAGTATTTT
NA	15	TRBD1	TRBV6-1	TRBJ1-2	CASRATGLETYGYTF	TGTGCCAGCAGGGCGACAGGGCTCGAGACATATGGCTACACCTTC
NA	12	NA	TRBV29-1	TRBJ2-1	CSGLSSYNEQFF	TGCAGCGGTTTGAGCTCCTACAATGAGCAGTTCTTC
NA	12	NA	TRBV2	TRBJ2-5	CAGGTAQETQYF	TGTGCCGGGGGGACAGCACAAGAGACCCAGTACTTC
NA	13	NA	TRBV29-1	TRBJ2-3	CSVDGARTDTQYF	TGCAGCGTTGATGGGGCAAGAACAGATACGCAGTATTTT
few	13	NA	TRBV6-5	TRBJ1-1	CASSYSGGGEAFF	TGTGCCAGCAGTTACTCGGGGGGAGGCGAAGCTTTCTTT
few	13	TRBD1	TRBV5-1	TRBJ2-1	CATRTGEKNEQFF	TGCGCCACCCGGACAGGGGAAAAAAATGAGCAGTTCTTC
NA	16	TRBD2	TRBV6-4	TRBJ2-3	CASSDGTSGGTDTQYF	TGTGCCAGCAGTGATGGGACTAGCGGTGGCACAGATACGCAGTATTTT
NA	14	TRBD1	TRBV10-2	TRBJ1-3	CASSAGGTGNTIYF	TGCGCCAGCAGTGCAGGGGGCACTGGAAACACCATATATTTT
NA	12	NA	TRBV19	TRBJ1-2	CASSSRGMGYTF	TGTGCCAGTAGTTCACGGGGGATGGGCTACACCTTC
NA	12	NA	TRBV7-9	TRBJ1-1	CSSSSDKGKAFF	TGTTCCAGCAGCTCCGACAAGGGGAAAGCTTTCTTT
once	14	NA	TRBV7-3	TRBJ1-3	CASSLGGTGNTIYF	TGTGCCAGCAGCTTAGGAGGGACTGGAAACACCATATATTTT
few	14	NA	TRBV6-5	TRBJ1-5	CASSYSPGRAGEHF	TGTGCCAGCAGTTACTCCCCCGGCCGGGCAGGGGAGCATTTT
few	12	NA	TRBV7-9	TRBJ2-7	CSSSLAGDEQYF	TGTTCCAGCAGCTTAGCCGGGGACGAGCAGTACTTC
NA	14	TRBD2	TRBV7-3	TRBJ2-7	CASSLKRGAYEQYF	TGTGCCAGCAGCTTAAAGCGGGGGGCCTACGAGCAGTACTTC
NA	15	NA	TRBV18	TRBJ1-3	CASSPIDRTRNTIYF	TGTGCCAGCTCACCAATCGACAGGACGCGAAACACCATATATTTT
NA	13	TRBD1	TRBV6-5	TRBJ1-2	CAITPGGFRSYTF	TGTGCCATCACACCAGGGGGATTCCGAAGCTACACCTTC
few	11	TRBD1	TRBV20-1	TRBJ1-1	CSAIQGGRAFF	TGCAGTGCTATACAGGGGGGGAGGGCTTTCTTT
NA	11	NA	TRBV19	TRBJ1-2	CASSDFGGYTF	TGTGCCAGTAGTGACTTTGGGGGCTACACCTTC
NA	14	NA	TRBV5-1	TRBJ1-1	CASSLAGGNTEAFF	TGCGCCAGCAGCTTGGCCGGGGGTAACACTGAAGCTTTCTTT
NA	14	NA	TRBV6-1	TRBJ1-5	CASSPTGRDQPQHF	TGTGCCAGCAGCCCAACAGGGCGCGATCAGCCCCAGCATTTT
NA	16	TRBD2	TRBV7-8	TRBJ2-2	CASRGLAGVPTGELFF	TGTGCCAGCAGGGGGCTAGCGGGGGTTCCCACCGGGGAGCTGTTTTTT
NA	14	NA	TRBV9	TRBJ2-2	CASSVGTYTGELFF	TGTGCCAGCAGCGTGGGCACCTACACCGGGGAGCTGTTTTTT
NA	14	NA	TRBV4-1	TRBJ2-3	CASSQFSGTDTQYF	TGCGCCAGCAGCCAATTTTCAGGCACAGATACGCAGTATTTT
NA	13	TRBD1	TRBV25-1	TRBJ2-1	CAGSRTGRNEQFF	TGTGCCGGTAGTCGGACAGGGAGGAATGAGCAGTTCTTC
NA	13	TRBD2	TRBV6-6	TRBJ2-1	CASRSGVYNEQFF	TGTGCCAGCAGGAGCGGGGTGTACAATGAGCAGTTCTTC
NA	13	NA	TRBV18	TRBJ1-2	CASSRGRDNGYTF	TGTGCCAGCTCGCGGGGGCGCGATAACGGCTACACCTTC
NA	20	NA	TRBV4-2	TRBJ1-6	CASSHELGKNSLGNLLPLHF	TGTGCCAGCAGCCACGAGCTGGGTAAAAACTCTCTGGGCAATTTGCTACCCCTCCACTTT
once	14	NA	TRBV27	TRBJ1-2	CASSLSGRRDGYTF	TGTGCCAGCAGTTTATCCGGACGCAGGGATGGCTACACCTTC
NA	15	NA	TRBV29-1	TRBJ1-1	CSVALSGGWNTEAFF	TGCAGCGTGGCCTTAAGTGGAGGCTGGAACACTGAAGCTTTCTTT
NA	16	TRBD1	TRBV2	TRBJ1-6	CASRDRPNIINSPLHF	TGTGCCAGCAGGGACAGGCCTAACATCATCAATTCACCCCTCCACTTT
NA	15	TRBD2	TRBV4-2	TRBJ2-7	CASSQERGVSYEQYF	TGTGCCAGCAGCCAAGAGCGGGGGGTTTCCTACGAGCAGTACTTC
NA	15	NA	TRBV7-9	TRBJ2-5	CAFGGEQGTQETQYF	TGTGCCTTTGGGGGGGAGCAGGGGACTCAAGAGACCCAGTACTTC
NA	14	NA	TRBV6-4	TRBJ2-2	CASSAVSRTGELFF	TGTGCCAGCAGCGCCGTTTCGCGCACCGGGGAGCTGTTTTTT